Below are 27 T cell receptor beta chains sequenced from a single sample in a study of blood T cell repertoires in COVID-19. The repertoire was sequenced with immunoSEQ multiplex PCR; TCRdb's copy has only in-frame clones and lacks some. The sample shows a few hundred thousand clones, about 89% of them seen only once. Material for sequencing was PBMCs or T cells enriched from blood (not recorded which). The source is a human donor in a cohort exposed to, infected with or recovered from COVID-19 (not recorded which). The donor label of this sample is uncertain.

The chain combines TRBV12-3 or TRBV12-4 with TRBJ1-2; D may be TRBD1 (5 bases). The CDR3 length is 10 residues. Between the trimmed V and J ends, which lost 8 bases and 5 bases, there was a span of 6 bases. DNA of the CDR3: TGTGCCAGCCGGGGGTATGGCTACACCTTC. Protein sequence: CASRGYGYTF.

This chain uses TRBV5-1 with TRBJ1-1, with 11 bases that match TRBD1. The CDR3 extends over 15 amino acids. J lost 3 bases, V lost 2 bases, and 3 bases had no gene match. Germline values: CDR1 SGHRS, CDR2 YFSETQ. The CDR3 protein is CASSFLGQGDTEAFF. DNA for the CDR3: TGCGCCAGCAGCTTCCTGGGACAGGGGGACACTGAAGCTTTCTTT.

This sequence joins TRBV19 and TRBJ1-2; 8 bases are shared with TRBD1. Germline CDR1 reads LNHDA; CDR2 reads SQIVND (reference sequence). The trim removed 5 bases at V and 12 bases at J, leaving 17 bases unmatched. The CDR3 extends over 15 amino acids. The DNA of the CDR3 is TGTGCCAGTAGTCTTGGACAGGGTGCGGCCACGTCGGACACCTTC. Protein: CASSLGQGAATSDTF.

J is TRBJ2-2 and V is TRBV24-1; a possible D gene is TRBD2 (5 bases). The CDR3 has 11 amino acids. Germline values: CDR1 KGHDR, CDR2 SFDVKD. Trimming stripped 8 bases from V and 7 bases from J, with 7 bases between. The DNA of the CDR3 is TGTGCCACCACCGAGGGCGGGGAGCTGTTTTTT. It is translated as CATTEGGELFF.

The V and J genes are TRBV24-1 and TRBJ2-7, with 7 bases that match TRBD1. V gave up 4 bases and J gave up 7 bases; unmatched junction bases: 12. Germline V CDR1 and CDR2: KGHDR, SFDVKD. The CDR3 is made up of 15 amino acids. In nucleotides, the CDR3 is TGTGCCACCAGTGACCCCGGGACAGCCCGCGGGGAGCAGTACTTC. It encodes CATSDPGTARGEQYF.

The chain joins TRBV2 to TRBJ1-1, with D possibly matching TRBD1 (6 bases). The V end was cut by 7 bases, the J end by 6 bases, with 18 bases between. The CDR3 runs 14 residues. Germline V CDR1 and CDR2: SNHLY, FYNNEI. The CDR3 loop reads CASNGQLDPSEAFF. The CDR3 nucleotides read TGTGCCAGCAATGGACAGCTAGACCCTTCTGAAGCTTTCTTT.

The chain couples TRBV19 to TRBJ1-1; TRBD1 agrees at 7 bases. The germline CDR1 and CDR2 sequences are LNHDA and SQIVND (reference sequence). V trimming: 4 bases; J trimming: 1 base; junction bases outside the gene matches: 0. The CDR3 totals 13 residues. CDR3 region: CASSTGGNTEAFF. In nucleotides, the CDR3 is TGTGCCAGTAGTACAGGGGGGAACACTGAAGCTTTCTTT.

This chain connects TRBV5-1 to TRBJ2-7; D perhaps matches TRBD1 (5 bases). V shed 4 bases and J shed 1 base, with 15 bases lying between them. Germline lookup yields CDR1 SGHRS and CDR2 YFSETQ. There are 15 residues in the CDR3. The CDR3 region is CASSPVGLGSYEQYF. CDR3 DNA sequence: TGCGCCAGCAGCCCGGTGGGGCTTGGATCCTACGAGCAGTACTTC.

This clone appeared once. The rearrangement uses TRBV18 and TRBJ2-6; 8 nucleotides match TRBD1. With 3 bases clipped from V and 4 bases from J, the junction kept 5 bases outside the gene matches. CDR1 and CDR2 from the germline V gene are KGHSH and LQKENI. The CDR3 has 16 residues. The CDR3 nucleotides are TGTGCCAGCTCACCTGCAGGGGGCACCGGGGCCAACGTCCTGACTTTC. Residues: CASSPAGGTGANVLTF. The complete variable domain, with remaining parts taken from reference TRBV18 and TRBJ2-6, reads NAGVMQNPRHLVRRRGQEARLRCSPMKGHSHVYWYRQLPEEGLKFMVYLQKENIIDESGMPKERFSAEFPKEGPSILRIQQVVRGDSAAYFCASSPAGGTGANVLTFGAGSRLTVL.

V usage is TRBV5-1 and J usage is TRBJ2-2; 13 bases agree with TRBD2. Trimming took 4 bases from V and 5 from J; bases not matched to a gene: 14. From germline, CDR1 is SGHRS and CDR2 YFSETQ. The CDR3 consists of 19 residues. The CDR3 nucleotides read TGCGCCAGCAGCCTATGGTTCTCGACTAGCGGGGGGACGACCGGGGAGCTGTTTTTT. It translates to CASSLWFSTSGGTTGELFF.

The genes are TRBV30 and TRBJ1-6; tentative D call: TRBD1 (5 bases). The germline gives CDR1 GTSNPN, CDR2 SVGIG (reference sequence). This CDR3 is built from 20 residues. Between the trimmed V and J ends, which lost 5 bases and 9 bases, there was a span of 35 bases. For the CDR3, the DNA is TGTGCCTGGGGGTCCCCTCACCGAATCTCGTGGGGGGGAAGGGGTTCACCCCTCCACTTT. Its protein is CAWGSPHRISWGGRGSPLHF.

This clone was found once. The gene calls are TRBV4-1 and TRBJ1-3; D not certain. CDR1 and CDR2 from the germline V gene are MGHRA and YSYEKL. The V end was cut by 0 bases, the J end by 0 bases, with 15 bases between. The CDR3 extends over 18 amino acids. CDR3 sequence reads: CASSQDNLYRSSGNTIYF. In DNA, the CDR3 is TGCGCCAGCAGCCAAGACAATCTATATAGAAGCTCTGGAAACACCATATATTTT.

This chain uses TRBV7-9 with TRBJ2-1; 9 bases align to TRBD2. Germline V CDR1 and CDR2: SEHNR, FQNEAQ (reference sequence). This CDR3 region has 16 residues. V gave up 5 bases and J gave up 3 bases; unmatched junction bases: 8. The CDR3 sequence: CASSGGRGQNYNEQFF. The CDR3 bases are TGTGCCAGCAGCGGCGGGAGGGGGCAAAACTACAATGAGCAGTTCTTC.

The chain joins TRBV5-1 to TRBJ2-2, with D possibly being TRBD1 (5 bases). The germline V and J ends were trimmed by 0 bases and 4 bases, with 10 bases remaining between them. CDR1 is SGHRS, CDR2 YFSETQ, per germline. The CDR3 loop spans 15 amino acids. CDR3 amino acids: CASSLAGQGTGELFF. Here the CDR3 DNA reads TGCGCCAGCAGCTTGGCCGGCCAGGGCACCGGGGAGCTGTTTTTT.

Only one count was recorded for this clone. V is TRBV6-4 and J is TRBJ2-3; TRBD2 aligns across 8 bases. The germline CDR1 and CDR2 sequences are MRHNA and SNTAGT. V was pared by 3 bases and J by 3 bases, with 5 bases of the junction left unmatched. The CDR3 contains 15 residues. In DNA, the CDR3 is TGTGCCAGCAGTGATGAAGCGGGGGCAACAGATACGCAGTATTTT. The encoded protein is CASSDEAGATDTQYF.

The V call is TRBV2, the J call TRBJ2-7; 9 positions match TRBD1. This CDR3 has 13 amino acids. J gave up 5 bases and V 6 bases, and 5 bases lay outside the gene matches. Germline CDR1 and CDR2: SNHLY and FYNNEI. Written as DNA, the CDR3 is TGTGCCAGCAGGCGGGACAGGGTGAACGAGCAGTACTTC. The encoded protein is CASRRDRVNEQYF.

Points on this clone: This same CDR3 is encoded by further DNA sequences in the sample. The V and J genes are TRBV12-3 or TRBV12-4 and TRBJ1-1, with 8 bases that match TRBD1. The CDR3 covers 13 residues. The V and J ends lost 3 bases and 5 bases, in that order; junction bases with no gene match: 2. CDR3 sequence: CASSLTGETEAFF. The CDR3 nucleotides read TGTGCCAGCAGTTTGACAGGGGAAACTGAAGCTTTCTTT.

The chain links TRBV18 to TRBJ2-1; 8 positions agree with TRBD1. V lost 6 bases and J lost 7; bases outside the gene matches: 20. The germline CDR1 and CDR2 sequences are KGHSH and LQKENI. The CDR3 has 18 amino acids. The CDR3 region has the DNA TGTGCCAGCTCGCCAGGAGCAGGGGGCTCCTTGACGGGGAATGAGCAGTTCTTC. This codes for CASSPGAGGSLTGNEQFF.

J is TRBJ2-1 and V is TRBV6-1; 8 bases agree with TRBD2. Germline values: CDR1 MNHNS, CDR2 SASEGT. This CDR3 is 13 amino acids long. Unmatched junction bases numbered 7, after V lost 6 bases and J lost 9 bases. The CDR3 here is CASRDSGDFEQFF. The CDR3 bases are TGTGCCAGCAGAGATAGCGGGGACTTTGAGCAGTTCTTC.

This rearrangement joins TRBV5-6 to TRBJ2-7; D call uncertain. The germline V gene encodes CDR1 SGHDT and CDR2 YYEEEE. The length of the CDR3 is 13 residues. Trimming pared 0 bases from V and 2 bases from J, leaving 6 bases between. CDR3 in DNA: TGTGCCAGCAGCTTGGAAGCGACCTACGAGCAGTACTTC. Its translation is CASSLEATYEQYF.

The genes are TRBV30 and TRBJ1-4; no reliable D call. This CDR3 spans 11 amino acids. The ends were cut back, 1 base at V and 8 bases at J, with 5 bases in the middle. CDR1 is GTSNPN and CDR2 is SVGIG in the germline V gene (reference sequence). Here the CDR3 DNA reads TGTGCCTGGAGTGGCGAGGAAAAACTGTTTTTT. Amino acid sequence: CAWSGEEKLFF.

The CDR3 reads CASRGTGGAKQYF. The CDR3 nucleotides are TGTGCCAGCAGAGGGACAGGGGGCGCAAAGCAGTACTTC. This sequence joins TRBV2 and TRBJ2-7, with 12 bases identical to TRBD1. The germline CDR1 and CDR2 sequences are SNHLY and FYNNEI. The CDR3 consists of 13 residues. The V and J ends lost 6 bases and 8 bases, in that order; junction bases with no gene match: 5.

V usage is TRBV30 and J usage is TRBJ1-1, with TRBD1 matching over 8 bases. The trim removed 0 bases at V and 7 bases at J, leaving 1 base unmatched. Germline lookup yields CDR1 GTSNPN and CDR2 SVGIG (reference sequence). This CDR3 has 12 residues. The DNA of the CDR3 is TGTGCCTGGAGTGTACAGGGGGGTGAAGCTTTCTTT. Protein: CAWSVQGGEAFF.

The CDR3 protein is CASSESGFAEAFF. The CDR3 region has the DNA TGTGCCAGCAGTGAATCAGGGTTCGCTGAAGCTTTCTTT. This chain connects TRBV2 to TRBJ1-1, with a weak D call TRBD1 (5 bases). Germline CDR1 reads SNHLY; CDR2 reads FYNNEI. The CDR3 runs 13 residues. V lost 2 bases and J lost 6, with 10 bases in between. Full variable domain (remainder filled in from reference TRBV2 and TRBJ1-1): EPEVTQTPSHQVTQMGQEVILRCVPISNHLYFYWYRQILGQKVEFLVSFYNNEISEKSEIFDDQFSVERPDGSNFTLKIRSTKLEDSAMYFCASSESGFAEAFFGQGTRLTVV.

The CDR3: CASSQSQEETQYF. For the CDR3, the DNA is TGCGCCAGCAGTCAATCACAAGAAGAGACCCAGTACTTC. This sequence joins TRBV23-1 and TRBJ2-5; D is unresolved. TRBV23-1 is classed as an ORF, of uncertain function. This CDR3 contains 13 residues. V shed 0 bases and J shed 3 bases, with 5 bases lying between them.

The chain employs TRBV29-1 and TRBJ1-1; 7 nucleotides align to TRBD1. The CDR3 runs 12 residues. V was pared by 3 bases and J by 4 bases, with 2 bases of the junction left unmatched. Germline CDR1 reads SQVTM; CDR2 reads ANQGSEA. The CDR3 DNA is TGCAGCGTTGAGGGACAGCCCACTGAAGCTTTCTTT. This gives the protein CSVEGQPTEAFF.

V and J are TRBV5-1 and TRBJ2-7; perhaps TRBD2 as D (6 bases). Between the trimmed V and J ends, which lost 0 bases and 5 bases, there was a span of 9 bases. The CDR3 covers 13 residues. The V gene's germline CDR1 is SGHRS and CDR2 YFSETQ. The CDR3 DNA is TGCGCCAGCAGCTTGGAGGGGAGGCACGAGCAGTACTTC. It codes for CASSLEGRHEQYF.